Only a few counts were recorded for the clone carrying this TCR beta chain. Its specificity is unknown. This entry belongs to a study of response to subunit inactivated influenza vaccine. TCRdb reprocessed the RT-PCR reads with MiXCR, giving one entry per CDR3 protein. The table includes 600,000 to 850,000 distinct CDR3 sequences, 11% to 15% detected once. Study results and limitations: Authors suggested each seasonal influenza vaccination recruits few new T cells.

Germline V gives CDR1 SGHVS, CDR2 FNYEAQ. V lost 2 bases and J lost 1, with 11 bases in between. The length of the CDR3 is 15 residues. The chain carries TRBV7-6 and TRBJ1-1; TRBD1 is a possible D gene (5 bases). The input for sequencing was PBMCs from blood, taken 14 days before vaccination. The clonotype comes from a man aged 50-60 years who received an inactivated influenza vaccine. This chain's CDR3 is CASSLFVGQNTEAFF. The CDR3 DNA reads TGTGCCAGCAGCTTATTTGTCGGACAGAACACTGAAGCTTTCTTT.